Listed below are T cell receptor beta chains from one sample, sequenced in a study of vaccination and CD4 T cells after COVID-19. These receptors' antigens are unknown. MiXCR, applied by TCRdb to the PCR reads, yields one record per CDR3 protein. This sample has more than 9,500 distinct CDR3 sequences, with roughly 61% found just once. Sequencing was done on a sample of CD4+ T cells from blood, cultured in vitro. These receptors all come from a human donor who had recovered from COVID-19. Both conserved end residues are part of each CDR3. The D gene is left open where the match is weak. Some rows mark clone size as missing; the rest say once, few, many or name a class of expanded clone.

cdr3_nt,cdr3_aa,cdr3_length,d_call,j_call,clone_size,v_call
TGTGCCAGCAGTTACGGGGTTGACAAAAACATTCAGTACTTC,CASSYGVDKNIQYF,14,NA,TRBJ2-4,few,TRBV6-2/TRBV6-3
TGTGCCAGCAGCTCCCAGGGGGCGTACAATGAGCAGTTCTTC,CASSSQGAYNEQFF,14,TRBD1,TRBJ2-1,few,TRBV7-2
TGTGCCAGCAGCTTGGACCGGGGGGGAAACTATGGCTACACCTTC,CASSLDRGGNYGYTF,15,NA,TRBJ1-2,NA,TRBV5-6
TGTGCCAGCAGCGGTGGGGCCGTTGAAGCTTTCTTT,CASSGGAVEAFF,12,NA,TRBJ1-1,once,TRBV7-2
TGTGCCAGTAGCCTAGCGGCGGCCTCCTACGAGCAGTACTTC,CASSLAAASYEQYF,14,TRBD2,TRBJ2-7,NA,TRBV19
TGTGCCAGCAGTGACGCCAGGAGTACATATGGCTACACCTTC,CASSDARSTYGYTF,14,NA,TRBJ1-2,few,TRBV6-1
TGTGCCAGCAGTTCACCCTCGGGACAGGGCTACGAGCAGTACTTC,CASSSPSGQGYEQYF,15,TRBD1,TRBJ2-7,NA,TRBV27
TGTGCCAGCTCACCCGTGCCCAACACTGAAGCTTTCTTT,CASSPVPNTEAFF,13,NA,TRBJ1-1,NA,TRBV18
TGTGCCAGCAGCCAAGAGGAAGGCTACGAGCAGTACTTC,CASSQEEGYEQYF,13,NA,TRBJ2-7,NA,TRBV4-2
TGTGCCAGCACCTTGGGGGTATCTTCACCCCTCCACTTT,CASTLGVSSPLHF,13,NA,TRBJ1-6,NA,TRBV6-1
TGCAGTGCTAGATGGAGCGGGAGGAACACAGATACGCAGTATTTT,CSARWSGRNTDTQYF,15,TRBD2,TRBJ2-3,NA,TRBV20-1
TGTGCCAGCAGCCGATGGACAAGCTCTGGAAACACCATATATTTT,CASSRWTSSGNTIYF,15,NA,TRBJ1-3,NA,TRBV11-2
TGTGCCACCAGCAGAGAGGGGACATCCGCCTATAATGAGCAGTTCTTC,CATSREGTSAYNEQFF,16,NA,TRBJ2-1,NA,TRBV15
TGTGCCACCAGCACTAGCGGGAGCGTCTACAATGAGCAGTTCTTC,CATSTSGSVYNEQFF,15,TRBD2,TRBJ2-1,NA,TRBV15
TGTGCCAGCAGTTACTCGAGTGGTCAGCCCCAGCATTTT,CASSYSSGQPQHF,13,NA,TRBJ1-5,NA,TRBV6-5